One and the same sample provided the 23 T cell receptor beta chains below, sequenced in a study of blood T cells in healthy people across ages. Combining a sample-barcoded 5' primer with a J-beta primer mix, a second PCR ran for roughly 7 to 11 cycles. TCRdb passed the 5' RACE reads through MiXCR, listing each CDR3 protein once. The profile shows approximately 1.5 million distinct CDR3 sequences, about 35% of them singletons. Sequencing was performed on blood. The source is a woman between 25 and 40 years old in good health.

This clonotype was seen a handful of times. This chain connects TRBV20-1 to TRBJ2-7; 7 positions agree with TRBD1. The trim removed 4 bases at V and 3 bases at J, leaving 9 bases unmatched. This CDR3 spans 14 amino acids. The germline gives CDR1 DFQATT, CDR2 SNEGSKA (reference sequence). CDR3 in amino acids: CSANRQGTIYEQYF. DNA of the CDR3: TGCAGTGCTAACAGACAGGGAACCATCTACGAGCAGTACTTC.

Notes on this clonotype: One end of the junction is discordant with germline, which a read error may explain. The CDR3 sequence: CASSLGGGTEQFF. The CDR3 region has the DNA TGCGCCAGCAGCTTGGGGGGGGGCACCGAGCAGTTCTTC. The genes are TRBV5-6 and TRBJ2-1; tentative D call: TRBD2 (7 bases). The germline V gene encodes CDR1 SGHDT and CDR2 YYEEEE. The CDR3 runs 13 residues.

As regards this clonotype: The junction and the germline gene differ at one end; a read error may be behind it. CDR3 in DNA: TGCGTCAGCAGCCAAGATCTAGGCAGGGAGGGAGAGACCCAGTACTTC. Protein: CVSSQDLGREGETQYF. The gene calls are TRBV4-1 and TRBJ2-5, with TRBD2 matching 7 bases. Germline V gene sequence: CDR1 MGHRA, CDR2 YSYEKL. This CDR3 has 16 residues.

This chain links TRBV4-2 with TRBJ2-2; the match to TRBD2 covers 8 bases. The ends lost 4 bases at V and 0 bases at J; junction bases unmatched: 7. From germline, CDR1 is LGHNA and CDR2 YNFKEQ. There are 17 residues in the CDR3. CDR3 protein: CASSRDVAGSNTGELFF. The CDR3 region has the DNA TGTGCCAGCAGCCGAGACGTAGCGGGGTCGAACACCGGGGAGCTGTTTTTT.

V is TRBV28 and J is TRBJ2-7; D may be TRBD1 (6 bases). This CDR3 has 13 amino acids. Between the trimmed V and J ends, which lost 3 bases and 5 bases, there was a span of 11 bases. Germline V gene lookup returns CDR1 MDHEN and CDR2 SYDVKM. The DNA for the CDR3 is TGTGCCAGCAGTTTTAGGACAGCGGACGAGCAGTACTTC. The encoded protein is CASSFRTADEQYF.

J is TRBJ2-1 and V is TRBV5-8, with 11 bases that match TRBD2. Germline CDR1 is SGHTS and CDR2 is YDEGEE. V lost 9 bases and J lost 7; bases outside the gene matches: 21. This CDR3 is built from 18 residues. This CDR3 is CATKTGSIAGGVRNEQFF. The CDR3 DNA reads TGTGCCACCAAGACAGGGTCCATAGCGGGAGGGGTTCGGAATGAGCAGTTCTTC.

This clonotype showed up just a few times. This chain uses TRBV5-5 with TRBJ1-2, with 7 bases that match TRBD1. CDR3 size: 15 residues. Germline values: CDR1 SGHKS, CDR2 YYEKEE (reference sequence). Trimming took 2 bases from V and 4 from J; bases not matched to a gene: 8. The chain's CDR3 is CASSFDGTGAYGYTF. CDR3 in DNA: TGTGCCAGCAGCTTCGATGGTACAGGGGCCTATGGCTACACCTTC.

The chain uses TRBV5-8 and TRBJ1-5; D is ambiguous. Between the trimmed V and J ends, which lost 5 bases and 7 bases, there was a span of 19 bases. The germline gives CDR1 SGHTS, CDR2 YDEGEE. The CDR3 loop spans 15 amino acids. The CDR3 loop is CASSLGRASRQPQHF. CDR3 bases: TGTGCCAGCAGTCTGGGGAGGGCTTCCCGACAGCCCCAGCATTTT.

The J gene is TRBJ2-3, the V gene TRBV28; D gene uncertain. From germline, CDR1 is MDHEN and CDR2 SYDVKM. Trimming shortened V by 1 base and J by 4 bases, and 3 bases separated the two germline ends. The CDR3 contains 12 residues. CDR3 loop: CASSLFADTQYF. CDR3 bases: TGTGCCAGCAGTTTATTCGCAGATACGCAGTATTTT.

This chain connects TRBV28 to TRBJ2-5; D not certain. CDR1 and CDR2 (germline): MDHEN, SYDVKM. V lost 3 bases, J lost 9 bases, and 14 bases lay in between. CDR3 size: 13 residues. CDR3 sequence (DNA): TGTGCCAGCAGTTTGCGGAGCTACGCGGCCCAGTACTTC. Translated, it gives CASSLRSYAAQYF.

The V gene is TRBV7-3, the J gene TRBJ2-3, with 8 bases matching TRBD2. Looked up from germline, CDR1 is SGHTA and CDR2 is FQGTGA. The CDR3 has 17 amino acids. The junction had 13 bases not matched to a gene; V was cut back by 5 bases and J by 3 bases. The CDR3 coding sequence is TGTGCCAGCAGCGCGGGGGGACTGGGCTCGGGAACAGATACGCAGTATTTT. Translated: CASSAGGLGSGTDTQYF.

In its sample, this clonotype was seen a few times. The rearrangement uses TRBV6-5 and TRBJ2-7, with D possibly being TRBD2 (7 bases). Germline assignment: CDR1 MNHEY and CDR2 SVGAGI. This CDR3 has 13 amino acids. Trimming cost V 5 bases and J 3 bases, with 11 bases left between them. The CDR3: CASSRGGRYEQYF. In nucleotides, the CDR3 is TGTGCCAGCAGTAGGGGGGGGCGCTACGAGCAGTACTTC.

The gene calls are TRBV6-5 and TRBJ1-6, with D perhaps matching TRBD1 (5 bases). The germline V and J ends were trimmed by 4 bases and 6 bases, with 10 bases remaining between them. The CDR3 runs to 14 residues. Germline CDR1 MNHEY, CDR2 SVGAGI. Here the CDR3 DNA reads TGTGCCAGCAGTTCAGGGTACCCTAATTCACCCCTCCACTTT. Its translation is CASSSGYPNSPLHF.

The chain couples TRBV6-2 or TRBV6-3 to TRBJ1-4; no clear D. The germline V and J ends were trimmed by 2 bases and 3 bases, with 13 bases remaining between them. CDR3 length equals 16 residues. Germline V gene data show CDR1 as MNHEY and CDR2 as SVGEGT. CDR3 sequence reads: CASSYRSTSPNEKLFF. CDR3 nucleotides: TGTGCCAGCAGTTACCGTTCGACGTCTCCTAATGAAAAACTGTTTTTT.

This chain links TRBV3-1 with TRBJ2-1; 9 positions match TRBD2. The V and J ends lost 3 bases and 4 bases, in that order; junction bases with no gene match: 7. Germline CDR1 LGHDT, CDR2 YNNKEL (reference sequence). The CDR3 spans 16 residues. CDR3 sequence (DNA): TGTGCCAGCAGCCAGATAGCGGGAGTCACTTACAATGAGCAGTTCTTC. Translating gives CASSQIAGVTYNEQFF.

This clonotype was seen more than once but under ten times. V is TRBV4-1 and J is TRBJ2-1, with 9 nucleotides matching TRBD2. J gave up 0 bases and V 3 bases, and 6 bases lay outside the gene matches. CDR1 MGHRA and CDR2 YSYEKL come from the germline V gene. This CDR3 is 17 amino acids long. CDR3 DNA sequence: TGCGCCAGCAGCCAGGAAGAACTAGCGGGCTCCTACAATGAGCAGTTCTTC. Translation gives CASSQEELAGSYNEQFF.

This chain joins TRBV20-1 and TRBJ2-3; D is perhaps TRBD2 (6 bases). Germline CDR1 and CDR2: DFQATT and SNEGSKA (reference sequence). CDR3 length: 14 residues. Trimming removed 4 bases from V and 0 bases from J, with 11 bases in between. CDR3 coding DNA: TGCAGTGCTACTGGTAGCGGTAGCACAGATACGCAGTATTTT. This sequence encodes CSATGSGSTDTQYF.

The rearrangement links TRBV30 to TRBJ2-5; 9 nucleotides align to TRBD2. This CDR3 has 15 amino acids. With V trimmed by 2 bases and J by 5 bases, 9 bases remained unmatched. CDR1 GTSNPN and CDR2 SVGIG come from the germline V gene (reference sequence). As DNA, the CDR3 is TGTGCCTGGAGTCCCTTGGCGGGAGGGGGTGAGACCCAGTACTTC. It is translated as CAWSPLAGGGETQYF.

In its sample, this clonotype was seen a few times. V gene TRBV6-2 or TRBV6-3 combines with J gene TRBJ1-5; 7 bases are shared with TRBD1. The J segment lost 5 bases and the V segment lost 6 bases, leaving 10 bases of the junction unmatched. CDR1 MNHEY and CDR2 SVGEGT come from the germline V gene. The CDR3 is 15 residues long. This CDR3 reads CASSFRQGWDQPQHF. The CDR3 DNA reads as TGTGCCAGCAGCTTCCGACAGGGTTGGGATCAGCCCCAGCATTTT.

The V and J genes are TRBV20-1 and TRBJ2-1; D may be TRBD1 or TRBD2 (5 bases each). This CDR3 contains 12 residues. Trimming took off 6 bases at V and 7 bases at J, with 13 bases between the two ends. CDR1 and CDR2 from the germline V gene are DFQATT and SNEGSKA (reference sequence). The CDR3 nucleotides are TGCAGTGCCAGTCGGGGCTCTAATGAGCAGTTCTTC. Translation: CSASRGSNEQFF.

The rearrangement links TRBV4-1 to TRBJ2-7; 10 nucleotides agree with TRBD2. Per germline, CDR1 MGHRA and CDR2 YSYEKL. V trimming: 4 bases; J trimming: 3 bases; junction bases outside the gene matches: 6. The CDR3 spans 15 residues. The CDR3: CASSLLAGVNYEQYF. The CDR3 DNA reads as TGCGCCAGCAGCCTGCTAGCGGGAGTCAACTACGAGCAGTACTTC.

V gene TRBV18 combines with J gene TRBJ1-5; 8 bases match TRBD1. Germline V lookup: CDR1 KGHSH, CDR2 LQKENI. V was clipped by 4 bases and J by 4 bases; unmatched bases: 18. The CDR3 covers 19 residues. The CDR3 sequence is CASSLTEVLQGANNQPQHF. Written as DNA, the CDR3 is TGTGCCAGCTCACTCACCGAGGTGTTGCAGGGGGCGAATAATCAGCCCCAGCATTTT.

This clonotype was counted a few times. The chain combines TRBV6-2 or TRBV6-3 with TRBJ1-5; a weak D match, TRBD1 (5 bases). The CDR3 is made up of 15 amino acids. CDR1 is MNHEY and CDR2 is SVGEGT in the germline V gene. The germline V and J ends were trimmed by 0 bases and 3 bases, with 9 bases remaining between them. The CDR3 is CASSYSAGTNQPQHF. CDR3 DNA sequence: TGTGCCAGCAGTTACTCTGCCGGGACCAATCAGCCCCAGCATTTT.